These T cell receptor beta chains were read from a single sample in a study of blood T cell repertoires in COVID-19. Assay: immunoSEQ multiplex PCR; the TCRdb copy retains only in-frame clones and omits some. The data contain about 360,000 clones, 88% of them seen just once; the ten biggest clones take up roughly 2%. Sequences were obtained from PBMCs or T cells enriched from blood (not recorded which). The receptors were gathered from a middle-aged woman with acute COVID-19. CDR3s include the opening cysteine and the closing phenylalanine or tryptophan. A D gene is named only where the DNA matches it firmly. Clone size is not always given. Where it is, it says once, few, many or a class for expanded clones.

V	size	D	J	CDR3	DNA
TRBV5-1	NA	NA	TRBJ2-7	CASSFLSDSSYEQYF	TGCGCCAGCAGTTTCCTATCGGACAGTTCCTACGAGCAGTACTTC
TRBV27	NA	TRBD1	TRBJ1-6	CASGDRGEVTSPLHF	TGTGCCAGCGGCGACAGGGGTGAGGTTACTTCACCCCTCCACTTT
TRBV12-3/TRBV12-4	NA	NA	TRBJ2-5	CASSLGLIETQYF	TGTGCCAGCAGTTTAGGACTTATCGAGACCCAGTACTTC
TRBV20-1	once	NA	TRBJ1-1	CSAPAGAAFF	TGCAGTGCCCCCGCAGGGGCTGCTTTCTTT
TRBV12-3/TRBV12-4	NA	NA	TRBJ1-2	CASSSERIYGYTF	TGTGCCAGCAGTAGCGAGAGGATCTATGGCTACACCTTC
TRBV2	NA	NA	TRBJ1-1	CASSERGPSGTEAFF	TGTGCCAGCAGTGAAAGGGGCCCCAGTGGGACTGAAGCTTTCTTT
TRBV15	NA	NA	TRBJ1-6	CATSPWRGSYNSPLHF	TGTGCCACCAGCCCTTGGAGGGGTTCCTATAATTCACCCCTCCACTTT
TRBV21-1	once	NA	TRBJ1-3	CASSPPKKGLGIHSGNTIYF	TGTGCCAGCAGCCCCCCGAAAAAGGGGCTGGGTATCCACTCTGGAAACACCATATATTTT
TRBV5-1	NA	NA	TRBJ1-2	CASSLGQGGGYTF	TGCGCCAGCAGCTTGGGGCAGGGTGGTGGCTACACCTTC
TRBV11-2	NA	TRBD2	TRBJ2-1	CASSLGTSGVSFEQFF	TGTGCCAGCAGCTTAGGGACTAGCGGGGTTAGCTTTGAGCAGTTCTTC
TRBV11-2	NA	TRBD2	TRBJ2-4	CASSSPGGENIQYF	TGTGCCAGCAGCTCCCCGGGGGGGGAAAACATTCAGTACTTC
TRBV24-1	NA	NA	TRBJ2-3	CATGSGSTDTQYF	TGTGCCACGGGGAGCGGTAGCACAGATACGCAGTATTTT
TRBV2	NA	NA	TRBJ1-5	CASSGYGSNQPQHF	TGTGCCAGCAGTGGTTACGGGAGCAATCAGCCCCAGCATTTT
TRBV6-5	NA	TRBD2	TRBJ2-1	CASSYRRGGSYNEQFF	TGTGCCAGCAGTTACAGGCGGGGGGGCTCCTACAATGAGCAGTTCTTC
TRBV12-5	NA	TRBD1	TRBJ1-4	CASGVGQGSATNEKLFF	TGTGCTAGTGGAGTCGGACAGGGAAGTGCAACTAATGAAAAACTGTTTTTT
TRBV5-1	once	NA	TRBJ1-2	CASSLVQGGGYTF	TGCGCCAGCAGCTTGGTTCAGGGAGGTGGCTACACCTTC
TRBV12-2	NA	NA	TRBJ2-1	CASRLASVNEQFF	TGTGCAAGTCGCTTAGCGTCGGTGAATGAGCAGTTCTTC
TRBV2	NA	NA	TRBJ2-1	CASSESGRGRNEQFF	TGTGCCAGCAGTGAATCAGGGCGGGGGCGGAATGAGCAGTTCTTC
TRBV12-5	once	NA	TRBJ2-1	CASGFARVDEQFF	TGTGCTAGTGGTTTCGCGAGGGTAGATGAGCAGTTCTTC
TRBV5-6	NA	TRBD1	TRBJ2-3	CASSNRDRAIDTQYF	TGTGCCAGCAGCAACCGGGACAGGGCGATAGATACGCAGTATTTT
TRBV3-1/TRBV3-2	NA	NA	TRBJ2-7	CASSRGLEGYEQYF	TGTGCCAGCAGCCGCGGACTGGAAGGGTACGAGCAGTACTTC
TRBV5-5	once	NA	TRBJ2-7	CASSGGGYEQYF	TGTGCCAGCAGCGGAGGAGGCTACGAGCAGTACTTC
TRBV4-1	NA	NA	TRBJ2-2	CASSAPTRNTGELFF	TGCGCCAGCAGCGCCCCCACTAGGAACACCGGGGAGCTGTTTTTT
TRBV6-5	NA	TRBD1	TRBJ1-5	CASRNRGLSNQPQHF	TGTGCCAGCAGAAACAGGGGGCTGAGTAATCAGCCCCAGCATTTT
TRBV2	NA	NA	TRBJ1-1	CASRTDFSNTEAFF	TGTGCCAGCCGAACCGACTTTTCTAACACTGAAGCTTTCTTT
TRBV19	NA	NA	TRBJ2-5	CASSIDGSQGTQYF	TGTGCCAGTAGTATAGACGGCAGCCAGGGAACCCAGTACTTC
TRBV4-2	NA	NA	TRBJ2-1	CASSQEEEALRYNEQFF	TGTGCCAGCAGCCAAGAAGAAGAGGCCCTGAGGTACAATGAGCAGTTCTTC
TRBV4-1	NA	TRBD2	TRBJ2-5	CASSYRRGVSSETQYF	TGCGCCAGCAGTTATAGGCGGGGGGTTTCATCAGAGACCCAGTACTTC
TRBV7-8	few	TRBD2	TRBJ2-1	CASSLVPAGGPHEQFF	TGTGCCAGCAGCTTAGTCCCAGCGGGGGGGCCACATGAGCAGTTCTTC
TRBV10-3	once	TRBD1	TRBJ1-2	CAISVVGQGDGYTF	TGTGCCATCAGTGTGGTGGGACAGGGGGATGGCTACACCTTC
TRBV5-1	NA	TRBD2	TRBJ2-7	CASRWASGPSYEQYF	TGCGCCAGCAGGTGGGCTAGCGGGCCTTCCTACGAGCAGTACTTC
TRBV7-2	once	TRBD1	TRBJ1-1	CASSPGQGRWGGTEAFF	TGTGCCAGCAGCCCCGGACAGGGGAGATGGGGGGGCACTGAAGCTTTCTTT
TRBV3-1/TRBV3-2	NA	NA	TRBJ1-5	CASSRDRNQPQHF	TGTGCCAGCAGCCGAGACAGGAATCAGCCCCAGCATTTT
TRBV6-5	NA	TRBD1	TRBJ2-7	CASSSGQGYSYEQYF	TGTGCCAGCAGTTCAGGACAGGGATACTCCTACGAGCAGTACTTC
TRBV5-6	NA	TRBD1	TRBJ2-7	CASSGTGSEQYF	TGTGCCAGCAGCGGGACAGGGAGCGAGCAGTACTTC
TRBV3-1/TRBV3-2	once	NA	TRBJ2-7	CASSKRFLPDKSYEQYF	TGTGCCAGCAGCAAACGCTTTCTCCCGGACAAATCCTACGAGCAGTACTTC
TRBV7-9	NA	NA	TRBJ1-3	CASSPGAIYF	TGTGCCAGCAGCCCGGGGGCCATATATTTT
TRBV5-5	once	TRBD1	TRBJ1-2	CASSYRDSKVMGYGYTF	TGTGCCAGCAGCTACCGGGACAGCAAAGTCATGGGCTATGGCTACACCTTC
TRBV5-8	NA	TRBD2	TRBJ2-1	CASRRGTSGYNEQFF	TGTGCCAGCAGAAGAGGGACTAGCGGTTACAATGAGCAGTTCTTC
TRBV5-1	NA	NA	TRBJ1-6	CASSLGGESPLHF	TGCGCCAGCAGCTTGGGTGGAGAATCACCCCTCCACTTT